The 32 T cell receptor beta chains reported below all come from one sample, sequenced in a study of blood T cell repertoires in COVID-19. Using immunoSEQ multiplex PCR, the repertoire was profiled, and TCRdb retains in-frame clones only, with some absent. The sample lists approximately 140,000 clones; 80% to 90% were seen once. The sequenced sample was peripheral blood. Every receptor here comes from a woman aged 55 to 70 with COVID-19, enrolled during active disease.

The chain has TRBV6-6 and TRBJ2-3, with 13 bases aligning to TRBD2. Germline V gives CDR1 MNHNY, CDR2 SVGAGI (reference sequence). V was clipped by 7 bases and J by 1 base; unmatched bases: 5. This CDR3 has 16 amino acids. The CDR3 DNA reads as TGTGCCAGCAACCCCGGGACTAGCGGGGGCACAGATACGCAGTATTTT. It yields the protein CASNPGTSGGTDTQYF.

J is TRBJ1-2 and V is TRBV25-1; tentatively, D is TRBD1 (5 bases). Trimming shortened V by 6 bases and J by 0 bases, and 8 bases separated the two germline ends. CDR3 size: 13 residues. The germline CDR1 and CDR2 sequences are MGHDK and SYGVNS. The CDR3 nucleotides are TGTGCCAGCAGGGACACTACTAACTATGGCTACACCTTC. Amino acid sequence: CASRDTTNYGYTF.

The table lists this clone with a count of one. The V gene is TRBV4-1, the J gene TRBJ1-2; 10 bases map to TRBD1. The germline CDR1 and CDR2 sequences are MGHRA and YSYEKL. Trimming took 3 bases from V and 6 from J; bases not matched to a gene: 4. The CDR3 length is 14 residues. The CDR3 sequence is CASSQPGTGDGYTF. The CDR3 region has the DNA TGCGCCAGCAGCCAGCCCGGGACAGGGGATGGCTACACCTTC.

This CDR3 is CASSFRLAGGTEQYF. CDR3 nucleotide sequence: TGTGCCAGCAGCTTCCGACTAGCGGGGGGTACAGAGCAGTACTTC. The genes are TRBV13 and TRBJ2-7, with TRBD2 matching 13 bases. Looked up from germline, CDR1 is PRHDT and CDR2 is FYEKMQ (reference sequence). Trimming at V came to 3 bases and at J to 7 bases, leaving 6 bases not matched to a gene. The CDR3 extends over 15 amino acids.

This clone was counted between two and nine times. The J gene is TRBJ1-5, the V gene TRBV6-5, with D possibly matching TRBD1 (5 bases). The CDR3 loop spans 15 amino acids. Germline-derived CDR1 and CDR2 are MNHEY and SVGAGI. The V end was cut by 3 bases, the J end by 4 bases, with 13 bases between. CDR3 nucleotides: TGTGCCAGCAGTTATATGGCAGGGAATAATCAGCCCCAGCATTTT. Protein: CASSYMAGNNQPQHF.

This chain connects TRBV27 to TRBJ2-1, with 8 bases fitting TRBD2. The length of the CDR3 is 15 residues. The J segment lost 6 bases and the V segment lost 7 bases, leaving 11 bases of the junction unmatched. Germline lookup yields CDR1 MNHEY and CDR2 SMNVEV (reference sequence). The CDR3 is CASNFWGSGINEQFF. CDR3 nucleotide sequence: TGTGCCAGCAATTTTTGGGGTAGCGGGATCAATGAGCAGTTCTTC.

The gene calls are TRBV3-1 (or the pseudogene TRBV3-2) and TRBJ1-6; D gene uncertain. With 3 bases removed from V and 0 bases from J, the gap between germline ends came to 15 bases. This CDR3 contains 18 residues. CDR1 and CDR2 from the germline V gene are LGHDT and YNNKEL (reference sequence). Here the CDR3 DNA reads TGTGCCAGCAGCCAGATCGGCGCGGAAAACTCCTATAATTCACCCCTCCACTTT. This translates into CASSQIGAENSYNSPLHF.

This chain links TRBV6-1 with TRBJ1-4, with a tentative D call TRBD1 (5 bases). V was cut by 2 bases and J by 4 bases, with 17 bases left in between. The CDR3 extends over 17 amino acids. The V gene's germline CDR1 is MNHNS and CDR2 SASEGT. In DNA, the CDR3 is TGTGCCAGCAGTGAAAGGCGTGGAAGAGACAGTAATGAAAAACTGTTTTTT. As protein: CASSERRGRDSNEKLFF.

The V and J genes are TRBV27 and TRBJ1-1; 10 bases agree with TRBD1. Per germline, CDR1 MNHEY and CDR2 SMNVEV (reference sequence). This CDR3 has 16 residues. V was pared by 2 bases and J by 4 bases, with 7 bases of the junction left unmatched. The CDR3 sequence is CASSLLDRGESTEAFF. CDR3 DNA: TGTGCCAGCAGTTTACTGGACAGGGGGGAATCCACTGAAGCTTTCTTT.

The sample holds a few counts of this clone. This CDR3 reads CASSLRGLGGTYEQYF. The DNA of the CDR3 is TGTGCCAGCAGCTTACGCGGACTAGGGGGGACCTACGAGCAGTACTTC. The chain links TRBV7-6 to TRBJ2-7; the D gene is possibly TRBD2 (7 bases). Germline V gene lookup returns CDR1 SGHVS and CDR2 FNYEAQ. This CDR3 region has 16 residues. V was cut by 2 bases and J by 2 bases, with 16 bases left in between.

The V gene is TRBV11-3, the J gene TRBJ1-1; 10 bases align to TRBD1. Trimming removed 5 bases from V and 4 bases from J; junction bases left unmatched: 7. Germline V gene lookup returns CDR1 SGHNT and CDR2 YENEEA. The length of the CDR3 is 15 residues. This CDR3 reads CASSRDRGLSTEAFF. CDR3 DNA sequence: TGTGCCAGCAGCCGGGACAGGGGTCTGAGCACTGAAGCTTTCTTT. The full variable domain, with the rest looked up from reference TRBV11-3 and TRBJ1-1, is EAGVVQSPRYKIIEKKQPVAFWCNPISGHNTLYWYLQNLGQGPELLIRYENEEAVDDSQLPKDRFSAERLKGVDSTLKIQPAELGDSAVYLCASSRDRGLSTEAFFGQGTRLTVV.

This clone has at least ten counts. CDR3 DNA sequence: TGTGCCACCAGTCGAGACGGGGAGAACACTGAAGCTTTCTTT. Translated, it gives CATSRDGENTEAFF. V usage is TRBV24-1 and J usage is TRBJ1-1; no definite D call. Between the trimmed V and J ends, which lost 6 bases and 1 base, there was a span of 11 bases. Per germline, CDR1 KGHDR and CDR2 SFDVKD. The CDR3 sequence is 14 residues long.

DNA of the CDR3: TGTGCCAGCGGGAGGTTTGGAGGACAGGGGGAGACCCAGTACTTC. Protein product: CASGRFGGQGETQYF. The V and J genes are TRBV2 and TRBJ2-5; 9 positions match TRBD1. In germline, CDR1 is SNHLY, CDR2 FYNNEI. Trimming took 8 bases from V and 5 from J; bases not matched to a gene: 12. This CDR3 is 15 amino acids long.

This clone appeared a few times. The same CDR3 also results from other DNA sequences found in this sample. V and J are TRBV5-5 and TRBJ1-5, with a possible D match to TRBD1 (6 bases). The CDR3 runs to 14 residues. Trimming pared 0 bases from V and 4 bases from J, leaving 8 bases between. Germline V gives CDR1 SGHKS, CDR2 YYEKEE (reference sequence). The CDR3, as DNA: TGTGCCAGCAGCTTGGCAGGGGCTAATCAGCCCCAGCATTTT. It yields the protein CASSLAGANQPQHF.

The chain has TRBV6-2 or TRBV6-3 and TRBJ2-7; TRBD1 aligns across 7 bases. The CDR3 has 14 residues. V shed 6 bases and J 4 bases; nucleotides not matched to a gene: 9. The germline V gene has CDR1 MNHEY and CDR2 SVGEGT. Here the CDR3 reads CASSPTGLGYEQYF. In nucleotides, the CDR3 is TGTGCCAGCAGCCCGACAGGGCTAGGTTACGAGCAGTACTTC.

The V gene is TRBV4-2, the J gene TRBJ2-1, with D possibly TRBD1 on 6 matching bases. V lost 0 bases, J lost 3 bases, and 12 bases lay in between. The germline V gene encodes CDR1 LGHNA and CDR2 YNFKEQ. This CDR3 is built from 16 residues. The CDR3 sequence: CASSQDVGQNYNEQFF. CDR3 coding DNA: TGTGCCAGCAGCCAAGATGTAGGACAGAACTACAATGAGCAGTTCTTC.

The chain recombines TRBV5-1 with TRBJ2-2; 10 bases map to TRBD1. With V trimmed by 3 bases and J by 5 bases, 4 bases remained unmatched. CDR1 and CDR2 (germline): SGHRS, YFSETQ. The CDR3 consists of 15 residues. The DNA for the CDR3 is TGCGCCAGCAGCTGGGGACAGGGGTGGACCGGGGAGCTGTTTTTT. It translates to CASSWGQGWTGELFF.

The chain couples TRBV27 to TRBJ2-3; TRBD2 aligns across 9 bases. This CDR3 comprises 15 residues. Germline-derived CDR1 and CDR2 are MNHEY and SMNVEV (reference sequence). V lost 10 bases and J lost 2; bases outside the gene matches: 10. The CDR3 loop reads CATSILAGSTDTQYF. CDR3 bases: TGTGCCACCTCAATCCTAGCGGGGTCCACAGATACGCAGTATTTT.

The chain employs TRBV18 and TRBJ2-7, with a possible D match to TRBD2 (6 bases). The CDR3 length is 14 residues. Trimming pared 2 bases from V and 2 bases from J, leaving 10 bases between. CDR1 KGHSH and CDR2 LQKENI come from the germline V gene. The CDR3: CASSPVEGAYEQYF. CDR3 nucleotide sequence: TGTGCCAGCTCACCAGTGGAGGGTGCCTACGAGCAGTACTTC.

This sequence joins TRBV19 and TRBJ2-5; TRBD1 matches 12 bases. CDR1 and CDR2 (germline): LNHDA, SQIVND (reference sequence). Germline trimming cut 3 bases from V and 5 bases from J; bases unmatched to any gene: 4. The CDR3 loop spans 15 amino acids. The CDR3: CASSMGTGGAETQYF. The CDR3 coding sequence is TGTGCCAGTAGTATGGGGACAGGGGGCGCGGAGACCCAGTACTTC.

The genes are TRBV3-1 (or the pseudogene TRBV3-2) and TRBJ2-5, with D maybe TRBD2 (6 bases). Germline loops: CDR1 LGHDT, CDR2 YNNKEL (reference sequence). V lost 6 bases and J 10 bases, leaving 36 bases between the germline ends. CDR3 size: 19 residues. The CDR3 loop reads CASRRPRTVDKGRPRDQYF. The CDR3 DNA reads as TGTGCCAGCAGAAGGCCTAGGACGGTTGACAAGGGCCGACCGCGGGACCAGTACTTC.

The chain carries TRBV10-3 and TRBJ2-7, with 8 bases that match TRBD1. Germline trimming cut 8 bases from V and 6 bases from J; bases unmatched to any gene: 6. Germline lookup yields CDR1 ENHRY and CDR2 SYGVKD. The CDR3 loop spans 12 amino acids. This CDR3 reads CAIGGQGIEQYF. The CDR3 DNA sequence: TGTGCCATCGGAGGACAGGGAATCGAGCAGTACTTC.

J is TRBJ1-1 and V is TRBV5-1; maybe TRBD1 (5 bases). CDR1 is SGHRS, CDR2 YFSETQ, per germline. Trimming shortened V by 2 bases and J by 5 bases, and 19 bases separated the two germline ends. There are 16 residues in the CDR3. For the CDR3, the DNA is TGCGCCAGCAGCTTAAGTCAGGGCATTGGTGAGACTGAAGCTTTCTTT. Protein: CASSLSQGIGETEAFF.

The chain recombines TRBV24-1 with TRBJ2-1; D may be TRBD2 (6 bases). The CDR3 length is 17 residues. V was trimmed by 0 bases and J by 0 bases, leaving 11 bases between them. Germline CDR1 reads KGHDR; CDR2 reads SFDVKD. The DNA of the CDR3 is TGTGCCACCAGTGATTTGCCCCAGACTAGCTCCTACAATGAGCAGTTCTTC. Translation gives CATSDLPQTSSYNEQFF.

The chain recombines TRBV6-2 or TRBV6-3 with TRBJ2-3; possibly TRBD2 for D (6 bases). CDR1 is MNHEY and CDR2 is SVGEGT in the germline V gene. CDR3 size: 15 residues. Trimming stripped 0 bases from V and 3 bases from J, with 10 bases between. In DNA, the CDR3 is TGTGCCAGCAGTTACTCGGGAGGTTGGACAGATACGCAGTATTTT. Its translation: CASSYSGGWTDTQYF.

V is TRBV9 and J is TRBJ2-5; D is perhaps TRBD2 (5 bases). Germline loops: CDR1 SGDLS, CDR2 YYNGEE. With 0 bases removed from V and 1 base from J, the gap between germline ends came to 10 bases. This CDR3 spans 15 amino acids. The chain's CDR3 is CASSVGLEGQETQYF. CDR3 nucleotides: TGTGCCAGCAGCGTAGGCCTAGAGGGCCAAGAGACCCAGTACTTC.

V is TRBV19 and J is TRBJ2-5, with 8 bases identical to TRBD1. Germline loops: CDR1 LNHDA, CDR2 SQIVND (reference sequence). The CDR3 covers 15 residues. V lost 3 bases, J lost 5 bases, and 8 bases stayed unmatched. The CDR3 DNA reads TGTGCCAGTAGTATTGGGACAGGATGGTTGGAGACCCAGTACTTC. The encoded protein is CASSIGTGWLETQYF.

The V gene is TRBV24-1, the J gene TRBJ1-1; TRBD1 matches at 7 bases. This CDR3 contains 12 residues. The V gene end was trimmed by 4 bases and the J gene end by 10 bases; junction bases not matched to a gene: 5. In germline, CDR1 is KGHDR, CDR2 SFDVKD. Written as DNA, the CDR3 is TGTGCCACCAGTGAACCAGGGGGAGTAGCTTTCTTT. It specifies CATSEPGGVAFF.

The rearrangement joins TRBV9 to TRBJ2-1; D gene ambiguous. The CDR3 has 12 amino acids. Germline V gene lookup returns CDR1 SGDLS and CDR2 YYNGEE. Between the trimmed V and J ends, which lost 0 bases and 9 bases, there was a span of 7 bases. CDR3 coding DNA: TGTGCCAGCAGCGTAGGTCCCGGTGAGCAGTTCTTC. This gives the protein CASSVGPGEQFF.

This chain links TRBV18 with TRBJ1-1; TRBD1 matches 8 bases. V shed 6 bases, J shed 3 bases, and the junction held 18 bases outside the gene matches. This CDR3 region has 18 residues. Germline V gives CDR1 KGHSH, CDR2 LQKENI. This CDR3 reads CASSAFPTGAAQYTEAFF. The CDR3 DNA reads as TGTGCCAGCTCTGCGTTCCCGACAGGGGCGGCCCAGTACACTGAAGCTTTCTTT.

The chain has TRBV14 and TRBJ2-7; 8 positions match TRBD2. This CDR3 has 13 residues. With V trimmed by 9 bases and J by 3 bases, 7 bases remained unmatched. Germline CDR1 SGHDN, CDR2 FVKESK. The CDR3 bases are TGTGCCAGGGACCCCGGGGGGGTCTACGAGCAGTACTTC. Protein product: CARDPGGVYEQYF.

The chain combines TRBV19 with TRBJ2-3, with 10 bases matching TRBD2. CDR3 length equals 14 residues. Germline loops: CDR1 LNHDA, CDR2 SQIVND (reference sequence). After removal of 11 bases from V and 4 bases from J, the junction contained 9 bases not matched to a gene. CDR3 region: CASSGLAFPDTQYF. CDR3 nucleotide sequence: TGTGCCTCATCGGGACTAGCGTTCCCAGATACGCAGTATTTT.